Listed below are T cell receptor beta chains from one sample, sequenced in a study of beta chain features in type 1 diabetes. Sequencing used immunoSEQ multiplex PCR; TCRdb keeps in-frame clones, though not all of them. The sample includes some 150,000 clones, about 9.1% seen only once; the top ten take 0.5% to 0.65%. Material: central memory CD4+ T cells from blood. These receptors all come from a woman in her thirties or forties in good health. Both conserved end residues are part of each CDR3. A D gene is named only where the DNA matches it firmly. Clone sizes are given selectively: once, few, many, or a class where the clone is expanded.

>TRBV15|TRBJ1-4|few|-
TGTGCCACCAGCAGAGACGGCAGGGCTAATGAAAAACTGTTTTTT
CATSRDGRANEKLFF
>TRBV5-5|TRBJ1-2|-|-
TGTGCCAGCACCGACCCAGGGAGGGGCTATGGCTACACCTTC
CASTDPGRGYGYTF
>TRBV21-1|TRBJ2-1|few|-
TGTGCCAGCGGGACTAGCGGGGCTTCCATCGGGGGGGAGCAGTTCTTC
CASGTSGASIGGEQFF
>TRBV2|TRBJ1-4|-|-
TGTGCCAGCACTGACTATGTGAAACTGTTTTTT
CASTDYVKLFF
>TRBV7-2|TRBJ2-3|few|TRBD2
TGTGCCAGCAGCCCCGCGGGGGGGCTCACAGATACGCAGTATTTT
CASSPAGGLTDTQYF
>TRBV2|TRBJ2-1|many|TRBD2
TGTGCCAGCAGTCTAGCGGGGCCCGATAGGTTCTTC
CASSLAGPDRFF
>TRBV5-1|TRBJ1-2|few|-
TGCGCCAGCAGCTTGGTGACAGCCGATGGCTACACCTTC
CASSLVTADGYTF
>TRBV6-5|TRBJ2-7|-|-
TGTGCCAGCAGAACTAGTGGATACGAGCAGTACTTC
CASRTSGYEQYF
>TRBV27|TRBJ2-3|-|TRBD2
TGTGCCAGCAGTAGCGGGGGTTTGGGTGTTACGCAGTATTTT
CASSSGGLGVTQYF
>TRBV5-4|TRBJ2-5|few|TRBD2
TGTGCCAGCAGTTTTGAAGGGACTACACAAGAGACCCAGTACTTC
CASSFEGTTQETQYF
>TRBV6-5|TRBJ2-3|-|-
TGTGCCAGCAGTTGGCTAGTCGGTACAGATACGCAGTATTTT
CASSWLVGTDTQYF
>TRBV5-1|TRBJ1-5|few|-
TGCGCCAGCAGCTTGGGAGGACAGACATGGGAGCCCCAGCATTTT
CASSLGGQTWEPQHF
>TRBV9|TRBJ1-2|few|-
TGTGCCAGCAGCGCTGGGCCCAACACAGAGAACTATGGCTACACCTTC
CASSAGPNTENYGYTF
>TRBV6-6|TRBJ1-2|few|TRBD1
TGTGCCAGCAGTTCCCGAGACAGGGACTACTATGGCTACACCTTC
CASSSRDRDYYGYTF
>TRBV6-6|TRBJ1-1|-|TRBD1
TGTGCCAGCAGTCGACAGGGGAACACTGAAGCTTTCTTT
CASSRQGNTEAFF
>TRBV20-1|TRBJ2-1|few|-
TGCAGTGCCCAGGGTGGCAATGAGCAGTTCTTC
CSAQGGNEQFF
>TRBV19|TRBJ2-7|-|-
TGTGCCAGTAGTATCGGACAGAGCTACGAGCAGTACTTC
CASSIGQSYEQYF
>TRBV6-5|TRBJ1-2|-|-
TGTGCCAGCAGTTACGATGCAGGGAACTATGGCTACACCTTC
CASSYDAGNYGYTF
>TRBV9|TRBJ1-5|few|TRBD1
TGTGCCAGCAGCGCTACAGGGGTGCGACAGCCCCAGCATTTT
CASSATGVRQPQHF
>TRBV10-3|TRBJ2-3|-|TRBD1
TGTGCCATCACCCCCCACAGGGGGCGCGAAGATACGCAGTATTTT
CAITPHRGREDTQYF
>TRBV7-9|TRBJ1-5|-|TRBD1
TGTGCCAGTGCGAGGGGAGGGATTGGGACAGGGGAACAGCCCCAGCATTTT
CASARGGIGTGEQPQHF
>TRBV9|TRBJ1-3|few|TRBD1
TGTGCCAGCAGCCCGAGCGGACAGGGGGCAGCTGGAAACACCATATATTTT
CASSPSGQGAAGNTIYF
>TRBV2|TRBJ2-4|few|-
TGTGCCAGCACCGTAGGAGGAGCCGGGATTCAGTACTTC
CASTVGGAGIQYF
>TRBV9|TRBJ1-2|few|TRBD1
TGTGCCAGCAGCGTAGCAGGGGGCGGTGGCTACACCTTC
CASSVAGGGGYTF
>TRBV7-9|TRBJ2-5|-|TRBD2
TGTGCCAGCACCTCCCTGCGGGGGGCTGGAGAGACCCAGTACTTC
CASTSLRGAGETQYF
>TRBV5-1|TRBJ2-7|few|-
TGCGCCAGCAGCTCCGAGGGGGGGGAGCAGTACTTC
CASSSEGGEQYF
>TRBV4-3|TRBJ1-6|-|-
TGCGCCAGCAGCCAAGAAGGCCAGGATGGCCGGGGTTCACCCCTCCACTTT
CASSQEGQDGRGSPLHF
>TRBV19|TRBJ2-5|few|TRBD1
TGTGCCAGTAGCCGGGACAGGGGAGAGACCCAGTACTTC
CASSRDRGETQYF
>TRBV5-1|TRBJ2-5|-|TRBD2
TGCGCCAGCAGCTTAAGAGCGGGGGGGCAAGAGACCCAGTACTTC
CASSLRAGGQETQYF
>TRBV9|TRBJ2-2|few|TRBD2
TGTGCCAGCAGCGTAGTGGGCGGGGGGGCCTCGATGCAGCTGTTTTTT
CASSVVGGGASMQLFF
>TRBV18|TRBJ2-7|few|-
TGTGCCAGCTCACCCGGGGGATATTGGGAGCAGTACTTC
CASSPGGYWEQYF
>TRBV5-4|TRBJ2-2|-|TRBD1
TGTGCCAGCAGCTCAACACAGGGGGTGGTCGGGGAGCTGTTTTTT
CASSSTQGVVGELFF
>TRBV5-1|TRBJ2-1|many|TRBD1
TGCGCCAGCAGCTTGACCGGACAGGGAATGGAGCAGTTCTTC
CASSLTGQGMEQFF
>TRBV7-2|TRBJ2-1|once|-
TGTGCCAGCAGCTTTGCTGTAGTGGGGGGTACTAGGGCCAATGAGCAGTTCTTC
CASSFAVVGGTRANEQFF
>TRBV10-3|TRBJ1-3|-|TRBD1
TGTGCCAGCGACAGGGCTGGGAACACCATATATTTT
CASDRAGNTIYF
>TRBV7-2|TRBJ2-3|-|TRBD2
TGTGCCAGCAGCTTAGTTCCCCCGGGTAGCGGGGGGCACACAGATACGCAGTATTTT
CASSLVPPGSGGHTDTQYF
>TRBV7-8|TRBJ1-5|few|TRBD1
TGTGCCAGCAGCTTCAGTGTTCGGCAGGGGGCTAATCAGCCCCAGCATTTT
CASSFSVRQGANQPQHF
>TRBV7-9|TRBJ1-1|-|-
TGTGCCAGCAGCTTAACTCGGGACACTGAAGCTTTCTTT
CASSLTRDTEAFF
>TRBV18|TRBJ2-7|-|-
TGTGCCAGCTCACCACCGGGGAGGGGGGGATACGAGCAGTACTTC
CASSPPGRGGYEQYF
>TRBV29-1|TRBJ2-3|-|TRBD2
TGCAGCGTGCGCGGGGGGGCCAGAGATACGCAGTATTTT
CSVRGGARDTQYF
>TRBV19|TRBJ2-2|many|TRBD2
TGTGCCAGTGCTGCTAGCGGGGGACCTGGCCCCGGGGAGCTGTTTTTT
CASAASGGPGPGELFF
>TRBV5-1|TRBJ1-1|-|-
TGCGCCAGCAGCTTGTCGCAGGGGAATGGTGAAGCTTTCTTT
CASSLSQGNGEAFF
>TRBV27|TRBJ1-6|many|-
TGTGCCAGCAGTTCCAGCTATCAGGGCTATTCACCCCTCCACTTT
CASSSSYQGYSPLHF
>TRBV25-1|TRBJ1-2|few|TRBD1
TGTGCCAGCAGCGAGACAGGGGATTACTATGGCTACACCTTC
CASSETGDYYGYTF
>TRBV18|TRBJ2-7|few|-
TGTGCCAGCTCACAGTCTGACGGGAACTACGAGCAGTACTTC
CASSQSDGNYEQYF
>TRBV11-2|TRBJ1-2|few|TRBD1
TGTGCCAGCAGCCCGACAGGGGGCTTTGGATATGGCTACACCTTC
CASSPTGGFGYGYTF
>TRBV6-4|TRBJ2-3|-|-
TGTGCCAGCAGTGACGAGGGTGGGGCAGATACGCAGTATTTT
CASSDEGGADTQYF
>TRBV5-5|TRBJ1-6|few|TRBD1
TGTGCCAGCAGGGGACAGGAGGTCTATAATTCACCCCTCCACTTT
CASRGQEVYNSPLHF
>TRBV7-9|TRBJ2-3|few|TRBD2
TGTGCCAGCAGCGCCGCGACGGGACTAGCGGGGGGGGATACGCAGTATTTT
CASSAATGLAGGDTQYF
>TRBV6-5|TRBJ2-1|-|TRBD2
TGTGCCAGCAGGTCATCCGGAGTAGCGGGGGCTGAGCAGTTCTTC
CASRSSGVAGAEQFF
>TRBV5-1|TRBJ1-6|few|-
TGCGCCAGCAGCTTGGTTCCAGGGTCGAATTCACCCCTCCACTTT
CASSLVPGSNSPLHF
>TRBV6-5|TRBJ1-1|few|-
TGTGCCAGCAGTTATCGTCAGGGTTACACTGAAGCTTTCTTT
CASSYRQGYTEAFF
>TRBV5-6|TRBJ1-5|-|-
TGTGCCAGCAGCTTCGGGTTCCATAGCAATCAGCCCCAGCATTTT
CASSFGFHSNQPQHF